This T cell receptor beta chain was captured in a study of shared clonotypes between healthy human individuals (dated by TCRdb to 2020 to 2022). Concerning the study at large: Three men and a couple of women, aged 18 to 49 years, made up the cohort. Per donor, three plates each were used for CD4 naive and CD4 memory, two for CD8 naive, and one for CD8 memory. The study deeply sequenced blood TCR repertoires of about five healthy adults to estimate repertoire size and the extent of clonotype sharing between individuals. To increase sequencing depth and limit assay-specific biases, different laboratories used diverse techniques to prepare libraries and sequence TCR repertoires. Each donor's leukapheresis produced roughly between roughly 0.85 and 9.5 billion PBMCs.

TCR CDR3 regions were amplified from genomic DNA by multiplex PCR using the deep immunoSEQ assay. Extracted genomic DNA from each cell subset was distributed evenly across all wells of several immunoSEQ 96-well plates, and each plate was treated as a replicate. For sorted subsets, each replicate PCR was loaded with about 0.2 ug genomic DNA, equivalent to approximately 27,000 T cell genomes. Purified libraries were measured with a Qubit 3.0 fluorometer, size-checked on a Bioanalyzer 2100, and measured again with the KAPA Library Quantification kit. Every immunoSEQ 96-well plate was sequenced on a dedicated single-read 150-cycle Illumina NextSeq 550 flow cell. The paper's processing steps were these. Because the immunoSEQ output included only junctional sequences and no quality scores, the filtering could not be the same as the filtering used for full-length reads. To assign V/J genes and CDR3, sequences were annotated against IMGT germline references using PyIR, a Python wrapper for IgBLAST v1.9. Any read was removed if the V/J assignment was weak (E-value above 1e-6), the CDR3 was missing, or the read contained stop codons, out-of-frame junctions, or ambiguous translated residues. V3J clonotypes were defined as sequences sharing an identical inferred V gene, J gene, and CDR3 amino acid sequence. Percentage overlap between repertoires was calculated by dividing the number of shared unique clonotypes by the size of the smaller repertoire. Three approaches were used to assess repertoire richness: RTK rarefaction, the Chao1 estimator, and Recon v2.1 estimates of unobserved clonotypes. Generation probabilities for all TCRbeta clonotypes obtained by the gDNA method from a handful of donors were computed using OLGA. TCRdb took over this immuneACCESS table, retaining in-frame rearrangements with V and J assigned. Such tables are incomplete; in checked studies, under half of the missing clones stem from an unresolved V gene, and the remainder is unexplained. That table furnishes V, J and clone size, whereas the DNA furnished D and trimming. This sample has about 2.2 million clones in its table, and around 93% of those were observed once. Clones ranked in the top ten supply around 1.7% of the sample.

What the study reported, not specific to this receptor: The genetic and exposure-history diversity represented was limited by the small number of donors. Naive subsets generally had larger estimated clonotype richness than memory subsets did. Pairwise subsampling led to the expectation that sequencing depth would affect the degree of clonotype sharing among donors. Incomplete sequencing was indicated by rarefaction of sorted-subset datasets, despite the large sequencing depth. Clonotypes shared by all four sorted-subset donors showed higher generation probabilities than non-shared clonotypes. Across four donors, roughly 5.4% of naive CD4, over 3% of naive CD8, approximately 2.5% of memory CD4, and under 0.45% of memory CD8 clonotypes were shared. Sampling was restricted to blood, and TCR repertoires in tissue are likely to differ from TCR repertoires in blood.

In regard to this clone: The antigen it recognizes is unknown. Base quality data are lacking; no much larger clone is found one base away. This sample also contains other DNA sequences that code for the same CDR3.

CD8 naive samples were obtained by positive selection for CCR7 among CD45RO-negative cells, yielding a CD45RA+CCR7+ population from which TemRA cells were excluded. Donors were healthy HIV-negative adults with no recently reported acute infections or vaccinations. All donors were Caucasian adults living in Nashville, Tennessee, USA. After blood collection by leukapheresis, PBMCs were isolated using Ficoll-Histopaque density gradient centrifugation and then cryopreserved in the vapor phase of liquid nitrogen. Analytical flow cytometry was used to check the purity and quantity of each magnetically sorted T cell population. Genomic DNA was isolated from every sorted fraction and measured by UV absorbance on a Nanodrop 2000c. Trimming takes 2 bases off V and 3 bases off J; junction bases not matched to a gene: 8. CDR1 and CDR2 are drawn from the germline V gene: SGDLS, YYNGEE. From the cysteine up to the phenylalanine, the CDR3 has a length of 15 residues. Here the CDR3 DNA is all that survives: 45 bases in frame from base 1.

The specimen was naive CD8+ T cells from PBMCs. Interpreted using the paper, the cell subset or site label stands for: CD45RA+CCR7+. Rearrangement joined TRBV9 to TRBJ2-7; 7 middle bases align to TRBD2. The source of this sequence is a man between 18 and 35 years old in good health. Some clones in this sample may be carry-over from other donors' samples. For the CDR3, the sequence is CASSVGPGGNYEQYF. In nucleotides, the sequence is TGTGCCAGCAGCGTGGGCCCGGGAGGCAACTACGAGCAGTACTTC.